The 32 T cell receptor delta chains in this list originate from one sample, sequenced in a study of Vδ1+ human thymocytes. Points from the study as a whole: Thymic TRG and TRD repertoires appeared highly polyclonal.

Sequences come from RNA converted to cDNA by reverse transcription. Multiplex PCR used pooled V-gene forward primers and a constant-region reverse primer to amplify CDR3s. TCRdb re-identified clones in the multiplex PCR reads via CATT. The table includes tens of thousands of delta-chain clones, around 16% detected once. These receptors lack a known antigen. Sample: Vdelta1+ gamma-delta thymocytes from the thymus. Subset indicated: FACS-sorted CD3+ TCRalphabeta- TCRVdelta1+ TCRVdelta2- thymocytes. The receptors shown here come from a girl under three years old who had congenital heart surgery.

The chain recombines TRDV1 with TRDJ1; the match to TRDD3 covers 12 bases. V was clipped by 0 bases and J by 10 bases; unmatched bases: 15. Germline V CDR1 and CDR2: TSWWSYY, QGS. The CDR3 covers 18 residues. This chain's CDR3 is CALGELPFPGWGIRGLIF. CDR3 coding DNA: TGTGCTCTTGGGGAACTCCCCTTTCCTGGCTGGGGGATACGGGGACTCATCTTT.

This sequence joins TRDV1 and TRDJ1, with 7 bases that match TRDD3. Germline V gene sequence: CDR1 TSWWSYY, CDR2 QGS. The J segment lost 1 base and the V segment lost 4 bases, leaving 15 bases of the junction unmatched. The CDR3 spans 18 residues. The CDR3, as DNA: TGTGCTCTTGGGGGCCTACGCCGAGGGGGATTTTCCACCGATAAACTCATCTTT. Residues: CALGGLRRGGFSTDKLIF.

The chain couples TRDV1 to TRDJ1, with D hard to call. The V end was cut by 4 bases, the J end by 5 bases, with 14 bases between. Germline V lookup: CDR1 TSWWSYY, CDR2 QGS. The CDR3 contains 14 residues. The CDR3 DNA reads TGTGCTCTTGGGGGGACCCGCCGTTCGGATAAACTCATCTTT. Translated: CALGGTRRSDKLIF.

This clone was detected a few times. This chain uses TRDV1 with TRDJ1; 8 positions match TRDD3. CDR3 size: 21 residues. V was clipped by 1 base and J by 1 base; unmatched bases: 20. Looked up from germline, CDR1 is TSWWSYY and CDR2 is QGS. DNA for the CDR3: TGTGCTCTTGGGGAACGGGCTCCTTTGCTTTCTCACTGGGGGCCCACCGATAAACTCATCTTT. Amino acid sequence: CALGERAPLLSHWGPTDKLIF.

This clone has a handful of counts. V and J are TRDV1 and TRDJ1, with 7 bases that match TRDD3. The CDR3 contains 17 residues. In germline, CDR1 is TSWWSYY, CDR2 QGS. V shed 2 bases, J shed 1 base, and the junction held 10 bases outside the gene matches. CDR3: CALGEVKGRGITDKLIF. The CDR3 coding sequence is TGTGCTCTTGGGGAAGTCAAGGGCCGGGGGATCACCGATAAACTCATCTTT.

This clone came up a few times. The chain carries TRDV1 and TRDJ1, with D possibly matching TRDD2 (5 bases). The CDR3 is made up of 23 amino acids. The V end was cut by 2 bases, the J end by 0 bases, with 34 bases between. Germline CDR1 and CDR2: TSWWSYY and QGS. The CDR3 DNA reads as TGTGCTCTTGGGGAAATTATCAATCCCTACCTCGTACCGACTCCGCAATACACCGATAAACTCATCTTT. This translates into CALGEIINPYLVPTPQYTDKLIF.

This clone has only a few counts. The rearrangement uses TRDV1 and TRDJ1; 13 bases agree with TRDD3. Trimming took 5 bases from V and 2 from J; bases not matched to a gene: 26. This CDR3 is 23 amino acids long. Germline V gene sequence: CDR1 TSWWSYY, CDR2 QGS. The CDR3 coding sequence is TGTGCTCTTGGGCTACCCCCCTATACTGGGGGATACGACGGGGGGGAGGAGACCGATAAACTCATCTTT. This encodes CALGLPPYTGGYDGGEETDKLIF.

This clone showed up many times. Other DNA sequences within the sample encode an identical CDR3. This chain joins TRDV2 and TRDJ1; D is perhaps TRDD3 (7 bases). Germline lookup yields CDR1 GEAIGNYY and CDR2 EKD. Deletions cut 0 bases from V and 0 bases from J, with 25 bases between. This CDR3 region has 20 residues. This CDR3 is CACDTVSYHQLGVHTDKLIF. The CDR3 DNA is TGTGCCTGTGACACCGTCTCCTACCACCAGCTGGGGGTCCACACCGATAAACTCATCTTT.

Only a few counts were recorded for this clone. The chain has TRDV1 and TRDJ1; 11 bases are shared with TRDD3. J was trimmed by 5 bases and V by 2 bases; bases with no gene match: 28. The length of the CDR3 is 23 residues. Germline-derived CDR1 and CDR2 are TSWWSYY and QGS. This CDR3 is CALGEVWWYFPSVLGDTLDKLIF. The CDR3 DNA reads TGTGCTCTTGGGGAAGTCTGGTGGTATTTCCCTTCGGTCTTGGGGGATACGCTGGATAAACTCATCTTT.

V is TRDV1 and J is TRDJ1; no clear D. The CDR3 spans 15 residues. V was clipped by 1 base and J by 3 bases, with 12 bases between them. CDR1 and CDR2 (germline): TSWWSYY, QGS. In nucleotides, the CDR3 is TGTGCTCTTGGGGAACCTCTTGCTCCGGCCGATAAACTCATCTTT. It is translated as CALGEPLAPADKLIF.

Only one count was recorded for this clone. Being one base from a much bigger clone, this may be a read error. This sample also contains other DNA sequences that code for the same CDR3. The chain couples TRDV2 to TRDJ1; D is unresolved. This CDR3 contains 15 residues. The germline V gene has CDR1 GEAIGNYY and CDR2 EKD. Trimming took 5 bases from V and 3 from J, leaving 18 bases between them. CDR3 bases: TGTGCCTGTGCCATGGGTGATTACCCACCCGATAAACTCATCTTT. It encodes CACAMGDYPPDKLIF.

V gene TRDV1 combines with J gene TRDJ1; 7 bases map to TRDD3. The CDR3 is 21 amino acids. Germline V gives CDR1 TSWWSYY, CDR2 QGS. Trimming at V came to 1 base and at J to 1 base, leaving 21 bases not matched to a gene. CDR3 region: CALGEPPSTLGGSLLTDKLIF. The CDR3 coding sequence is TGTGCTCTTGGGGAACCTCCTAGTACGCTCGGGGGATCCCTTCTCACCGATAAACTCATCTTT.

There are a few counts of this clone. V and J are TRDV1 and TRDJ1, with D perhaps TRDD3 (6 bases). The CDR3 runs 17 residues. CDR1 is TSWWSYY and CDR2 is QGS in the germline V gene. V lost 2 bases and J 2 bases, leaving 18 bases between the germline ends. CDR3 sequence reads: CALGEWSAWGWTDKLIF. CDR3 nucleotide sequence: TGTGCTCTTGGGGAATGGTCCGCCTGGGGATGGACCGATAAACTCATCTTT.

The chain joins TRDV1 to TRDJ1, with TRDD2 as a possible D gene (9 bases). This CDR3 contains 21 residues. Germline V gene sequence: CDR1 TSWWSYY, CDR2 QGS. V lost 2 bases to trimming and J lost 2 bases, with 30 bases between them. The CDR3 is CALGERGLPTLTGGCTDKLIF. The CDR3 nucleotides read TGTGCTCTTGGGGAAAGGGGCCTTCCTACCCTTACTGGGGGTTGTACCGATAAACTCATCTTT.

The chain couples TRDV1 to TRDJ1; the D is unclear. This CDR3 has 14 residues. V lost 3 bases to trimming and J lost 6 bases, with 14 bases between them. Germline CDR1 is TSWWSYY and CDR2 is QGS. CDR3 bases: TGTGCTCTTGGGGAGCTCTCCGGTGGGTATAAACTCATCTTT. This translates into CALGELSGGYKLIF.

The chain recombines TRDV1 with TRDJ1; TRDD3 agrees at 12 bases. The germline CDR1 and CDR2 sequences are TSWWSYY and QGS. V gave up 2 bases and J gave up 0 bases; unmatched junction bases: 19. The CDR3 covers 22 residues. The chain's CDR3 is CALGEALWWGRLGDTYTDKLIF. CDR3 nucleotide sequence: TGTGCTCTTGGGGAAGCCCTCTGGTGGGGTAGGCTGGGGGATACGTACACCGATAAACTCATCTTT.

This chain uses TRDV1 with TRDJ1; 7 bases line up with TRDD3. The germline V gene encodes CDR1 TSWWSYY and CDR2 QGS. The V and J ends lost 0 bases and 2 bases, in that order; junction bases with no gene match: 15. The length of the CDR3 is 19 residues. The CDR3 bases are TGTGCTCTTGGGGAACTGCCAACGGGGGAGTGGGGGACGACCGATAAACTCATCTTT. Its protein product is CALGELPTGEWGTTDKLIF.

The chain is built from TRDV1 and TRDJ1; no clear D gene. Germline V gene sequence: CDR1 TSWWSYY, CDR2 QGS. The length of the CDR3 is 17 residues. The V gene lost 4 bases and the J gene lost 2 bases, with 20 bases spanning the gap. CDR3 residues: CALGAPFGSRRTDKLIF. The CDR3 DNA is TGTGCTCTTGGGGCCCCCTTTGGTTCCCGGCGTACCGATAAACTCATCTTT.

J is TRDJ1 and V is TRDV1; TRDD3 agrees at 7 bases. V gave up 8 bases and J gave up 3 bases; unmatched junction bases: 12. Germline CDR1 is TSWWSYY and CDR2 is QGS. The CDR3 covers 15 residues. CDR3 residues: CALSYGRGIADKLIF. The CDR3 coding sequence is TGTGCTCTTTCGTACGGCCGGGGGATCGCCGATAAACTCATCTTT.

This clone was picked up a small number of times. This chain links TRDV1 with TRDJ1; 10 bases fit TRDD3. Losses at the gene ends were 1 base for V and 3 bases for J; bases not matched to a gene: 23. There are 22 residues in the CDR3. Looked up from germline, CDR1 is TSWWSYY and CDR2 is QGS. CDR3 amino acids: CALGERRAPWGIRVWSPDKLIF. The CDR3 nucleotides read TGTGCTCTTGGGGAACGGAGGGCCCCCTGGGGGATAAGGGTATGGAGTCCCGATAAACTCATCTTT.

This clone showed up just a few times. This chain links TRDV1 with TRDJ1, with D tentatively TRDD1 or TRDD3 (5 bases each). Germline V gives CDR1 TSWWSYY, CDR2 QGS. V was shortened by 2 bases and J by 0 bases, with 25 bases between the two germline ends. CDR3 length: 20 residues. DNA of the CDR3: TGTGCTCTTGGGGAATTGACGATAGTTGGGGACAGGGCGTACACCGATAAACTCATCTTT. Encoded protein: CALGELTIVGDRAYTDKLIF.

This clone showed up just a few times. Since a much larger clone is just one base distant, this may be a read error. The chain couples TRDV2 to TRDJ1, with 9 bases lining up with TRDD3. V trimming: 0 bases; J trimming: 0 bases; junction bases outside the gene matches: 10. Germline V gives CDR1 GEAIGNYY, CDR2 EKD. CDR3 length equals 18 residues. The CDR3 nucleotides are TGTGCCTGTGACACCAGATACTGGGGGACGGCGTACACCGATAAACTCATCTTT. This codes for CACDTRYWGTAYTDKLIF.

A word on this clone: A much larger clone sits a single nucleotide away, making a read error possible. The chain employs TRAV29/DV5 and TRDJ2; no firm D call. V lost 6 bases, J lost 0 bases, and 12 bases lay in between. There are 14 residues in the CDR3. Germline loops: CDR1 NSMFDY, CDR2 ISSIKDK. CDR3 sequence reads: CAVTAEALTAQLFF. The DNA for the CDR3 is TGTGCAGTTACTGCCGAAGCTTTGACAGCACAACTCTTCTTT.

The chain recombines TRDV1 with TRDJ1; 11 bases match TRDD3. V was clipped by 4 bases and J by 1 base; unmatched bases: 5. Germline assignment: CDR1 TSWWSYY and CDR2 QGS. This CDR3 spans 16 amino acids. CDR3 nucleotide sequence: TGTGCTCTTGGGGGTTACTGGGGGATATCCACCGATAAACTCATCTTT. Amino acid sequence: CALGGYWGISTDKLIF.

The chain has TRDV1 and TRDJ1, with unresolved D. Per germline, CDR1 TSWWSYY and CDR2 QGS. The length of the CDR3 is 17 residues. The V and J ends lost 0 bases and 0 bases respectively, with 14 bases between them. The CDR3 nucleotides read TGTGCTCTTGGGGAACTTAGTCTTCGGATCTACACCGATAAACTCATCTTT. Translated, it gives CALGELSLRIYTDKLIF.

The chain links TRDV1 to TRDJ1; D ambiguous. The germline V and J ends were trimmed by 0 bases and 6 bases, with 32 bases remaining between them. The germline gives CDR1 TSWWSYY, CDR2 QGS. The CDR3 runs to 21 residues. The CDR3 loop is CALGELVSPQQMIPNVYKLIF. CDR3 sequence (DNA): TGTGCTCTTGGGGAACTAGTCTCCCCACAGCAAATGATCCCGAATGTTTATAAACTCATCTTT.

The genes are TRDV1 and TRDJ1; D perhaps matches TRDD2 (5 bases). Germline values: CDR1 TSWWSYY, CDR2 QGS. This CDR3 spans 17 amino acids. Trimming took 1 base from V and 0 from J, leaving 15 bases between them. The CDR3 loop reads CALGERAFKTDTDKLIF. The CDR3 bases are TGTGCTCTTGGGGAACGAGCCTTCAAAACCGACACCGATAAACTCATCTTT.

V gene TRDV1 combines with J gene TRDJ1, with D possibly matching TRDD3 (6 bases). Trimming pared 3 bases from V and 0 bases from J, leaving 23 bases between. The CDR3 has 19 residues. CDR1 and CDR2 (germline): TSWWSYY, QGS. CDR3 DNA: TGTGCTCTTGGGGAGAGAGGAGGCCGACGGGGATCGAACACCGATAAACTCATCTTT. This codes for CALGERGGRRGSNTDKLIF.

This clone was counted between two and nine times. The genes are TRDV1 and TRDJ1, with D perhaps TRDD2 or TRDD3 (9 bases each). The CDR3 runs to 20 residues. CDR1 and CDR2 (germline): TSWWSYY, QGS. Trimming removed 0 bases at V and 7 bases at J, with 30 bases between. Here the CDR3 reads CALGELLSFLPTLGDPKLIF. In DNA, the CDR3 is TGTGCTCTTGGGGAACTGCTTTCGTTCCTTCCTACACTGGGGGACCCTAAACTCATCTTT.

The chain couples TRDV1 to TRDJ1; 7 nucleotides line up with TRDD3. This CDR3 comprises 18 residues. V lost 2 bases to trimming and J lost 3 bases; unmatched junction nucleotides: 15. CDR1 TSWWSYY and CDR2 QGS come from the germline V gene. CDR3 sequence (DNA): TGTGCTCTTGGGGAAAGGGATCCTCTACTGGGGTCCCCCGATAAACTCATCTTT. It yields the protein CALGERDPLLGSPDKLIF.

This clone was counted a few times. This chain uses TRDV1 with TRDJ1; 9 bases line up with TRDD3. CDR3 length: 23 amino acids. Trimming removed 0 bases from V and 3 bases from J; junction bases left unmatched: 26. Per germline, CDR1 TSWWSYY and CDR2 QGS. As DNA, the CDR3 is TGTGCTCTTGGGGAACTTCATATCACCGGGGGATACCGATACCGACCCTTTGCCGATAAACTCATCTTT. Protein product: CALGELHITGGYRYRPFADKLIF.

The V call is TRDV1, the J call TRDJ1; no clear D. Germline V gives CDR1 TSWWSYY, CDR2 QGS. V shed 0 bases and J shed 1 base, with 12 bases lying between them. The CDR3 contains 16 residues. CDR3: CALGELGPTFTDKLIF. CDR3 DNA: TGTGCTCTTGGGGAACTAGGGCCGACCTTCACCGATAAACTCATCTTT.